This T cell receptor (beta chain) was observed in a study of T cell responses to AZD1222 COVID-19 vaccine. Regarding the study as a whole: The donor cohort was predominantly white British with a female majority, and clonal diversity may have been underestimated. Repertoires were obtained only post-peak T cell response.

V lost 3 bases and J 2 bases, leaving 9 bases between the germline ends. CDR3 length: 13 amino acids. In germline, CDR1 is SGHRS, CDR2 YFSETQ. Second-dose schedules of about 4 or about 12 weeks were combined. The assay was immunoSEQ multiplex PCR, and TCRdb's table has in-frame clones only and misses some. The sample consists of more than 95,000 clones, more than 65% of them appearing once. Remarks on this clone: The antigen is unknown.

The clonotype originates from an adult who received the AZD1222 COVID-19 vaccine. The sample consisted of peripheral blood, taken 28 days after the second AZD1222 dose. The chain employs TRBV5-1 and TRBJ2-7, with D perhaps matching TRBD1 (5 bases). For the CDR3, the DNA is TGCGCCAGCAGCTGGACAAAACCCTACGAGCAGTACTTC. It is translated as CASSWTKPYEQYF. The variable domain in full, with the rest retrieved from reference TRBV5-1 and TRBJ2-7, is KAGVTQTPRYLIKTRGQQVTLSCSPISGHRSVSWYQQTPGQGLQFLFEYFSETQRNKGNFPGRFSGRQFSNSRSEMNVSTLELGDSALYLCASSWTKPYEQYFGPGTRLTVT.